The 17 T cell receptor beta chains reported below all come from one sample, sequenced in a study of blood T cell repertoires in COVID-19. The repertoire was sequenced with immunoSEQ multiplex PCR; TCRdb's copy has only in-frame clones and lacks some. This table has about 53,000 clones, approximately 84% appearing once. Sample: peripheral blood. These receptors were taken from a human donor with active or convalescent COVID-19. The donor label of this sample is uncertain.

The chain carries TRBV18 and TRBJ1-5, with D hard to call. Trimming removed 3 bases from V and 1 base from J, with 10 bases in between. Germline loops: CDR1 KGHSH, CDR2 LQKENI. The CDR3 has 15 residues. Here the CDR3 DNA reads TGTGCCAGCTCACCTCCAGGCCGGAGCAATCAGCCCCAGCATTTT. It specifies CASSPPGRSNQPQHF.

In the case of this clone: A junction end diverges from the germline sequence, so it may reflect a read error. This chain uses TRBV6-5 with TRBJ1-5, with D unresolved. The CDR3 is 13 residues long. CDR1 is MNHEY and CDR2 is SVGAGI in the germline V gene. The DNA of the CDR3 is TGTGCCGGCAGCCAGGTCTACAATCAGCCCCAGCATTTT. Amino acids: CAGSQVYNQPQHF.

This rearrangement joins TRBV28 to TRBJ1-2, with D maybe TRBD1 (6 bases). Trimming shortened V by 6 bases and J by 4 bases, and 15 bases separated the two germline ends. CDR3 size: 14 residues. Germline CDR1 MDHEN, CDR2 SYDVKM. The CDR3 loop is CASRNREGFYGYTF. The DNA for the CDR3 is TGTGCCAGCAGGAACAGGGAGGGATTCTATGGCTACACCTTC.

A few counts support this clone. The chain uses TRBV6-4 and TRBJ1-5; maybe TRBD1 (5 bases). The V end was cut by 3 bases, the J end by 7 bases, with 10 bases between. Germline CDR1 is MRHNA and CDR2 is SNTAGT. CDR3 length: 13 residues. Here the CDR3 DNA reads TGTGCCAGCAGTGAGACAGAGCGACAGCCCCAGCATTTT. Translated, it gives CASSETERQPQHF.

A single count supports this clone. The J gene is TRBJ2-1, the V gene TRBV7-3, with 14 bases matching TRBD2. There are 21 residues in the CDR3. Trimming removed 2 bases from V and 2 bases from J; junction bases left unmatched: 14. CDR1 is SGHTA and CDR2 is FQGTGA in the germline V gene. The CDR3 DNA follows: TGTGCCAGCAGCTTAGGGTATCGGGGACTAGCGGGAGAAAAAACCTACAATGAGCAGTTCTTC. Residues: CASSLGYRGLAGEKTYNEQFF.

The table lists this clone with a count of one. The V and J genes are TRBV11-2 and TRBJ2-3, with D possibly being TRBD2 (6 bases). CDR1 and CDR2 (germline): SGHAT, FQNNGV. Trimming took off 5 bases at V and 3 bases at J, with 18 bases between the two ends. There are 16 residues in the CDR3. The DNA for the CDR3 is TGTGCCAGCAGCCCCAGGGAGACTAGGCGGACAGATACGCAGTATTTT. Protein: CASSPRETRRTDTQYF.

The chain links TRBV27 to TRBJ2-1; D not resolved. This CDR3 has 12 residues. The V and J ends lost 3 bases and 7 bases respectively, with 7 bases between them. Germline values: CDR1 MNHEY, CDR2 SMNVEV (reference sequence). In DNA, the CDR3 is TGTGCCAGCAGTTTCAGCAGGAATGAGCAGTTCTTC. Amino acids: CASSFSRNEQFF.

The gene calls are TRBV28 and TRBJ1-2; the D gene is possibly TRBD1 (6 bases). Looked up from germline, CDR1 is MDHEN and CDR2 is SYDVKM. The CDR3 is 14 residues long. V lost 3 bases to trimming and J lost 4 bases, with 12 bases between them. CDR3 sequence (DNA): TGTGCCAGCAGTTTGTCGACAGGCTCCTATGGCTACACCTTC. Amino acid sequence: CASSLSTGSYGYTF.

The genes are TRBV5-6 and TRBJ2-1; 11 positions match TRBD2. Germline V CDR1 and CDR2: SGHDT, YYEEEE. The CDR3 covers 16 residues. Trimming removed 0 bases from V and 10 bases from J; junction bases left unmatched: 9. CDR3 sequence: CASSLASGRLAKEQFF. CDR3 sequence (DNA): TGTGCCAGCAGCTTGGCTAGCGGGAGGTTAGCGAAGGAGCAGTTCTTC. The full variable domain, its missing parts supplied by reference TRBV5-6 and TRBJ2-1, is DAGVTQSPTHLIKTRGQQVTLRCSPKSGHDTVSWYQQALGQGPQFIFQYYEEEERQRGNFPDRFSGHQFPNYSSELNVNALLLGDSALYLCASSLASGRLAKEQFFGPGTRLTVL.

The chain uses TRBV30 and TRBJ1-2; 8 bases are a match to TRBD1. In germline, CDR1 is GTSNPN, CDR2 SVGIG (reference sequence). With 5 bases clipped from V and 8 bases from J, the junction kept 7 bases outside the gene matches. The CDR3 covers 12 residues. CDR3 sequence (DNA): TGTGCCTGGGCTTGGACAGGGCAAGGCTACACCTTC. Translating it yields CAWAWTGQGYTF.

This clone was observed a single time. V gene TRBV11-1 combines with J gene TRBJ2-1; 9 bases are a match to TRBD2. This CDR3 is built from 14 residues. Germline assignment: CDR1 SGHAT and CDR2 FQDESV (reference sequence). With 9 bases clipped from V and 5 bases from J, the junction kept 8 bases outside the gene matches. The CDR3 sequence is CASTLAGTHNEQFF. For the CDR3, the DNA is TGTGCCAGTACCCTAGCGGGAACGCACAATGAGCAGTTCTTC.

This clone came up a few times. The V and J genes are TRBV28 and TRBJ1-2; 7 bases are a match to TRBD1. Trimming cost V 6 bases and J 8 bases; bases outside gene matches: 9. This CDR3 region has 13 residues. CDR1 and CDR2 from the germline V gene are MDHEN and SYDVKM. CDR3 protein: CASRTGDFEGYTF. The CDR3 bases are TGTGCCAGCAGAACAGGGGATTTCGAGGGCTACACCTTC.

This chain uses TRBV5-6 with TRBJ2-1, with TRBD2 as a possible D gene (6 bases). Trimming took 4 bases from V and 0 from J, leaving 14 bases between them. CDR1 and CDR2 (germline): SGHDT, YYEEEE. This CDR3 region has 16 residues. The CDR3 is CASSAGRPSSYNEQFF. In nucleotides, the CDR3 is TGTGCCAGCAGCGCCGGGAGACCTAGCTCCTACAATGAGCAGTTCTTC.

The chain joins TRBV24-1 to TRBJ2-7, with 10 nucleotides matching TRBD1. The germline CDR1 and CDR2 sequences are KGHDR and SFDVKD. V shed 5 bases and J 5 bases; nucleotides not matched to a gene: 8. The CDR3 spans 15 residues. CDR3 residues: CATSGFGDRGDEQYF. CDR3 sequence (DNA): TGTGCCACCAGTGGATTTGGGGACAGGGGTGACGAGCAGTACTTC.

This clone was seen once. V gene TRBV24-1 combines with J gene TRBJ2-2; TRBD2 matches 11 bases. This CDR3 is built from 17 residues. In germline, CDR1 is KGHDR, CDR2 SFDVKD. J lost 7 bases, V lost 4 bases, and 10 bases had no gene match. The CDR3 region is CATSDTSGSSPNGELFF. As DNA, the CDR3 is TGTGCCACCAGTGACACTAGCGGGAGTTCCCCGAACGGGGAGCTGTTTTTT.

The chain links TRBV6-5 to TRBJ2-2, with 7 bases aligning to TRBD2. J lost 6 bases, V lost 11 bases, and 12 bases had no gene match. CDR1 and CDR2 from the germline V gene are MNHEY and SVGAGI. CDR3 length equals 14 residues. In DNA, the CDR3 is TGTGCCGCCGGGGGGTTAGCGGGTTCCGGGGAGCTGTTTTTT. This translates into CAAGGLAGSGELFF.

This clone occurred once. The rearrangement uses TRBV11-2 and TRBJ2-3; no firm D call. The CDR3 totals 17 residues. In germline, CDR1 is SGHAT, CDR2 FQNNGV. Trimming stripped 3 bases from V and 5 bases from J, with 21 bases between. In nucleotides, the CDR3 is TGTGCCAGCAGCTTCGATTTTATGCTAGTATCTCAAGATACGCAGTATTTT. It specifies CASSFDFMLVSQDTQYF.